These T cell receptor beta chains were read from a single sample in a study of blood T cell repertoires in COVID-19. Clones were sequenced by immunoSEQ multiplex PCR, and TCRdb holds only the in-frame ones, with some missing. This sample yields 330,000 or so clones, of which roughly 90% are seen a single time; 3.5% to 4% belongs to the top ten. The sequencing input was peripheral blood. The receptors stem from a woman aged 60-70 years with COVID-19, enrolled during active disease. The CDR3 runs from the conserved cysteine through the conserved F or W. D genes are given only for firm matches. Some rows have no size entry. The others give once, few or many, or a class for an expanded clone.

TRBV6-5	once	TRBJ1-1	-	TGTGCCAGCACCTGGAACACTGAAGCTTTCTTT	CASTWNTEAFF
TRBV7-2	-	TRBJ1-5	-	TGTGCCAGCAGCCTAAGGGCGGGCAGCAATCAGCCCCAGCATTTT	CASSLRAGSNQPQHF
TRBV7-2	-	TRBJ1-1	-	TGTGCCAGCAGCTTCCAGGGGAGGAACACTGAAGCTTTCTTT	CASSFQGRNTEAFF
TRBV30	-	TRBJ1-5	-	TGTGCCTGGAGTAGGGGAGGGAGACCTCAGCCCCAGCATTTT	CAWSRGGRPQPQHF
TRBV19	once	TRBJ2-1	TRBD2	TGTGCCAGTAGTCCTGGGACTAACTATGAGCAGTTCTTC	CASSPGTNYEQFF
TRBV7-8	-	TRBJ2-7	TRBD2	TGTGCCAGCAGCCCCACACGACTAGCGGGGGGCTACGAGCAGTACTTC	CASSPTRLAGGYEQYF
TRBV4-2	-	TRBJ2-1	-	TGTGCCAGCAGCCAAGATCTTGGCAGAAAGAACAATGAGCAGTTCTTC	CASSQDLGRKNNEQFF
TRBV7-3	-	TRBJ2-5	TRBD2	TGTGCCAGCAGCTTAAACCCTAGCGGGGGGGCGGAGACCCAGTACTTC	CASSLNPSGGAETQYF
TRBV9	few	TRBJ1-5	-	TGTGCCAGCAGCGGCAGGTATAGCAATCAGCCCCAGCATTTT	CASSGRYSNQPQHF
TRBV6-6	-	TRBJ1-6	-	TGTGCCAGCCGTCCCGCGGATTCACCCCTCCACTTT	CASRPADSPLHF